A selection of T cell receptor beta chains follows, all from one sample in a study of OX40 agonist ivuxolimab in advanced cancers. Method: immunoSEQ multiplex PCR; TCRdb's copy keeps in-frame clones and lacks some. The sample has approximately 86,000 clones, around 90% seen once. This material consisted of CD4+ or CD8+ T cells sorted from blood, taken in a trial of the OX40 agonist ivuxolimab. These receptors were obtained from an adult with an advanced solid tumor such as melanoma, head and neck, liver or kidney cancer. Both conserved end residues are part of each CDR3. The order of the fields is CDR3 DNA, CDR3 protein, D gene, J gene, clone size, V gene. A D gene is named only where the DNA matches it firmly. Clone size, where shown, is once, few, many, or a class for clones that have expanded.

TGTGCCAGCAGGCCACTAGCGGGAGGTTCCTACGAGCAGTACTTC | CASRPLAGGSYEQYF | TRBD2 | TRBJ2-7 | - | TRBV6-6
TGTGCCAGCAGCGTAGCGGGCGGAGACACCGGGGAGCTGTTTTTT | CASSVAGGDTGELFF | - | TRBJ2-2 | - | TRBV9
TGTGCCAGCAGTGGGCCAGGCGGGACCTTTACGGAGCAGTACTTC | CASSGPGGTFTEQYF | - | TRBJ2-7 | - | TRBV2
TGTGCCAGCAGTTTAGAGGGCTACGAGCAGTACTTC | CASSLEGYEQYF | - | TRBJ2-7 | once | TRBV27
TGTGCCAGCAGTGGTTCTAGCGGGAGATCCGACGAGCAGTACTTC | CASSGSSGRSDEQYF | TRBD2 | TRBJ2-7 | - | TRBV6-5
TGTGCCAGCAGCGTAGGGGTCAGCTCGAACACCGGGGAGCTGTTTTTT | CASSVGVSSNTGELFF | - | TRBJ2-2 | - | TRBV9
TGCGCCAGCAGTCGCACCCTCTACGAGCAGTACTTC | CASSRTLYEQYF | - | TRBJ2-7 | once | TRBV5-1
TGTGCCAGCAGTCCGTCCACTGTCCATACTTTTACCTCCTACGAGCAGTACTTC | CASSPSTVHTFTSYEQYF | - | TRBJ2-7 | - | TRBV28
TGTGCCAGCAGCCCAGGCACGCAGTATTTT | CASSPGTQYF | - | TRBJ2-3 | - | TRBV7-3
TGTGCCAGTAGTACCCTCGGGACAGAGAAAAACTATGGCTACACCTTC | CASSTLGTEKNYGYTF | TRBD1 | TRBJ1-2 | - | TRBV19
TGCGCCAGCACTGAACAGGGAAGCTCTGGAAACACCATATATTTT | CASTEQGSSGNTIYF | - | TRBJ1-3 | - | TRBV5-1
TGTGCCAGCAGACCTAGTACAGAGAGCAATCAGCCCCAGCATTTT | CASRPSTESNQPQHF | - | TRBJ1-5 | - | TRBV2
TGTGCCAGCTCACCACAGGGAATCTATAATTCACCCCTCCACTTT | CASSPQGIYNSPLHF | - | TRBJ1-6 | - | TRBV18
TGTGCCATCAGATTCGGACAGGGGGGCACCTACGAGCAGTACTTC | CAIRFGQGGTYEQYF | TRBD1 | TRBJ2-7 | - | TRBV10-3
TGTGCCAGCTGTCGAGGGGACTCTGGAAACACCATATATTTT | CASCRGDSGNTIYF | - | TRBJ1-3 | few | TRBV28
TGTGCCAGCAGCTTAGTCTCGACTAGCTACGAGCAGTACTTC | CASSLVSTSYEQYF | - | TRBJ2-7 | - | TRBV7-9
TGTGCCATCGGGACCTGGACCGTCTCCTACGAGCAGTACTTC | CAIGTWTVSYEQYF | - | TRBJ2-7 | - | TRBV28
TGTGCCAGCAGCTTAGCCTCTGGCAGAGTGTACGAGCAGTACTTC | CASSLASGRVYEQYF | - | TRBJ2-7 | - | TRBV11-2